Presented here are 25 T cell receptor beta chains from one specimen sequenced in a study of blood T cell repertoires in COVID-19. Produced via immunoSEQ multiplex PCR; TCRdb's table is partial and in-frame only. The sample yields about 260,000 clones, roughly 90% seen once. The sequenced sample consisted of peripheral blood. The receptors stem from a woman aged 30 to 39 with COVID-19, enrolled during active disease.

The V call is TRBV2, the J call TRBJ2-4; a weak D match, TRBD2 (5 bases). CDR1 and CDR2 (germline): SNHLY, FYNNEI. The CDR3 runs to 15 residues. V was shortened by 5 bases and J by 2 bases, with 13 bases between the two germline ends. This CDR3 is CASSKFRDTKNIQYF. The DNA for the CDR3 is TGTGCCAGCAGTAAGTTCCGGGATACCAAAAACATTCAGTACTTC. Full variable domain (remainder filled in from reference TRBV2 and TRBJ2-4): EPEVTQTPSHQVTQMGQEVILRCVPISNHLYFYWYRQILGQKVEFLVSFYNNEISEKSEIFDDQFSVERPDGSNFTLKIRSTKLEDSAMYFCASSKFRDTKNIQYFGAGTRLSVL.

V usage is TRBV9 and J usage is TRBJ2-1; D gene uncertain. This CDR3 has 16 amino acids. Germline V CDR1 and CDR2: SGDLS, YYNGEE. V shed 3 bases and J shed 0 bases, with 13 bases lying between them. The CDR3 loop is CASSARLMGSYNEQFF. Written as DNA, the CDR3 is TGTGCCAGCAGCGCTCGACTCATGGGCTCCTACAATGAGCAGTTCTTC. Full variable domain (outside the CDR3, taken from reference TRBV9 and TRBJ2-1): DSGVTQTPKHLITATGQRVTLRCSPRSGDLSVYWYQQSLDQGLQFLIQYYNGEERAKGNILERFSAQQFPDLHSELNLSSLELGDSALYFCASSARLMGSYNEQFFGPGTRLTVL.

A single count supports this clone. The V call is TRBV19, the J call TRBJ2-2; 11 positions match TRBD2. Germline V gives CDR1 LNHDA, CDR2 SQIVND (reference sequence). The CDR3 loop spans 13 amino acids. With V trimmed by 8 bases and J by 7 bases, 3 bases remained unmatched. The CDR3 loop reads CASAGLAGGELFF. CDR3 DNA: TGTGCCAGTGCTGGACTAGCGGGCGGGGAGCTGTTTTTT.

The rearrangement joins TRBV30 to TRBJ2-7, with TRBD1 as a possible D gene (6 bases). CDR3 length equals 13 residues. Trimming took off 3 bases at V and 3 bases at J, with 12 bases between the two ends. Germline CDR1 and CDR2: GTSNPN and SVGIG (reference sequence). The CDR3 DNA follows: TGTGCCTGGAGAGGGGGACCCTACTACGAGCAGTACTTC. Amino acid sequence: CAWRGGPYYEQYF.

V and J are TRBV2 and TRBJ1-1; D remains ambiguous. Trimming took 8 bases from V and 4 from J, leaving 8 bases between them. CDR3 length: 11 amino acids. CDR1 and CDR2 (germline): SNHLY, FYNNEI. The CDR3 loop is CASSGITEAFF. DNA of the CDR3: TGTGCCAGCTCCGGTATCACTGAAGCTTTCTTT.

The chain uses TRBV6-5 and TRBJ2-7, with D perhaps matching TRBD1 (6 bases). In germline, CDR1 is MNHEY, CDR2 SVGAGI. Deletions cut 6 bases from V and 1 base from J, with 16 bases between. The CDR3 length is 15 residues. CDR3 bases: TGTGCCAGCAGCTACGCCGTTAGGGGGTCCTACGAGCAGTACTTC. Its protein is CASSYAVRGSYEQYF.

The rearrangement uses TRBV4-2 and TRBJ2-1; no firm D call. The CDR3 runs 12 residues. Trimming cost V 4 bases and J 6 bases, with 7 bases left between them. Germline V gene data show CDR1 as LGHNA and CDR2 as YNFKEQ. The CDR3 region is CASSLERNEQFF. The CDR3 nucleotides are TGTGCCAGCAGCCTAGAGCGCAATGAGCAGTTCTTC.

This chain joins TRBV11-2 and TRBJ2-3; 7 bases line up with TRBD2. The CDR3 contains 14 residues. The trim removed 5 bases at V and 5 bases at J, leaving 7 bases unmatched. CDR1 SGHAT and CDR2 FQNNGV come from the germline V gene. In nucleotides, the CDR3 is TGTGCCAGCAGCACCGGGGGGTTCGTAGATACGCAGTATTTT. It yields the protein CASSTGGFVDTQYF.

This chain links TRBV12-2 with TRBJ2-2; TRBD2, as called in the table, went unchecked against the DNA. TRBV12-2 is designated a pseudogene. The CDR3 consists of 17 residues. For the CDR3, the DNA is TGTGCAAGTCGCCAATCTGGGACTAGCGGGAGGGCCGGGGAGCTGTTTTTT. Protein: CASRQSGTSGRAGELFF.

The chain couples TRBV27 to TRBJ2-7; TRBD1 matches at 9 bases. CDR3 length equals 15 residues. From germline, CDR1 is MNHEY and CDR2 SMNVEV (reference sequence). J was trimmed by 6 bases and V by 5 bases; bases with no gene match: 11. The CDR3 reads CASSRTGTGYREQYF. For the CDR3, the DNA is TGTGCCAGCAGTCGCACCGGGACAGGGTATCGCGAGCAGTACTTC.

V and J are TRBV7-9 and TRBJ2-7, with 8 bases that match TRBD1. V lost 6 bases to trimming and J lost 7 bases; unmatched junction nucleotides: 11. Germline CDR1 and CDR2: SEHNR and FQNEAQ (reference sequence). The CDR3 runs to 14 residues. As DNA, the CDR3 is TGTGCCAGCAGGTTAACAGGGGGTGCTTGGGAGCAGTACTTC. This encodes CASRLTGGAWEQYF.

The rearrangement links TRBV18 to TRBJ1-5; no definite D call. Per germline, CDR1 KGHSH and CDR2 LQKENI. The ends were cut back, 2 bases at V and 4 bases at J, with 6 bases in the middle. CDR3 length: 13 residues. The CDR3 DNA sequence: TGTGCCAGCTCACCAAACGAGAATCAGCCCCAGCATTTT. This translates into CASSPNENQPQHF.

This clone was seen just once. V and J are TRBV12-5 and TRBJ2-7; the match to TRBD1 covers 8 bases. Trimming at V came to 9 bases and at J to 3 bases, leaving 4 bases not matched to a gene. The CDR3 extends over 12 amino acids. The germline V gene has CDR1 LGHNT and CDR2 FRNRAP. The CDR3 region is CASGQGDYEQYF. CDR3 DNA sequence: TGTGCTAGCGGACAGGGAGACTACGAGCAGTACTTC.

The J gene is TRBJ1-4, the V gene TRBV11-2; 9 bases line up with TRBD1. CDR1 SGHAT and CDR2 FQNNGV come from the germline V gene. This CDR3 has 15 amino acids. The J segment lost 7 bases and the V segment lost 6 bases, leaving 9 bases of the junction unmatched. DNA for the CDR3: TGTGCCAGCAGGGATGTGGGACAGGGATTTGAAAAACTGTTTTTT. Translation gives CASRDVGQGFEKLFF. Full variable domain (rest looked up from reference TRBV11-2 and TRBJ1-4): EAGVAQSPRYKIIEKRQSVAFWCNPISGHATLYWYQQILGQGPKLLIQFQNNGVVDDSQLPKDRFSAERLKGVDSTLKIQPAKLEDSAVYLCASRDVGQGFEKLFFGSGTQLSVL.

This chain uses TRBV15 with TRBJ1-5; 8 positions agree with TRBD1. Trimming took 0 bases from V and 8 from J; bases not matched to a gene: 12. Germline V gene lookup returns CDR1 LNHNV and CDR2 YYDKDF (reference sequence). The CDR3 has 17 amino acids. The CDR3 spells CATSRDKGTGAYEPQHF. The CDR3 region has the DNA TGTGCCACCAGCAGAGATAAAGGGACAGGAGCTTATGAGCCCCAGCATTTT.

CDR3 loop: CATSDYRFLYF. In nucleotides, the CDR3 is TGTGCCACCAGTGATTACAGGTTCCTGTACTTC. The rearrangement joins TRBV24-1 to TRBJ2-5; possibly TRBD1 for D (5 bases). The CDR3 has 11 residues. Germline V gene lookup returns CDR1 KGHDR and CDR2 SFDVKD. V was shortened by 2 bases and J by 13 bases, with 10 bases between the two germline ends.

The chain has TRBV19 and TRBJ1-1, with D tentatively TRBD1 (6 bases). V lost 7 bases and J 0 bases, leaving 12 bases between the germline ends. CDR1 LNHDA and CDR2 SQIVND come from the germline V gene (reference sequence). The CDR3 runs 14 residues. CDR3 DNA: TGTGCCAGTAAGCAGGGGACCATGAACACTGAAGCTTTCTTT. This gives the protein CASKQGTMNTEAFF. Based on the CDR3 plus reference TRBV19 and TRBJ1-1, the full variable domain is DGGITQSPKYLFRKEGQNVTLSCEQNLNHDAMYWYRQDPGQGLRLIYYSQIVNDFQKGDIAEGYSVSREKKESFPLTVTSAQKNPTAFYLCASKQGTMNTEAFFGQGTRLTVV.

This clone appeared a single time. The chain links TRBV3-1 (or the pseudogene TRBV3-2) to TRBJ1-5, with D maybe TRBD1 (5 bases). V lost 1 base to trimming and J lost 3 bases, with 10 bases between them. In germline, CDR1 is LGHDT, CDR2 YNNKEL (reference sequence). CDR3 length equals 15 residues. The CDR3 coding sequence is TGTGCCAGCAGCCAAGTGTGGGGGGACAATCAGCCCCAGCATTTT. Translated: CASSQVWGDNQPQHF.

The chain recombines TRBV18 with TRBJ2-1, with D tentatively TRBD2 (5 bases). CDR1 and CDR2 (germline): KGHSH, LQKENI. The length of the CDR3 is 14 residues. Trimming pared 4 bases from V and 9 bases from J, leaving 16 bases between. The CDR3 bases are TGTGCCAGCTCACAATCCACCTCCGGGGTTGAGCAGTTCTTC. Amino acids: CASSQSTSGVEQFF. Full variable domain (outside the CDR3, taken from reference TRBV18 and TRBJ2-1): NAGVMQNPRHLVRRRGQEARLRCSPMKGHSHVYWYRQLPEEGLKFMVYLQKENIIDESGMPKERFSAEFPKEGPSILRIQQVVRGDSAAYFCASSQSTSGVEQFFGPGTRLTVL.

The chain carries TRBV10-3 and TRBJ1-2; no reliable D call. The length of the CDR3 is 13 residues. V was trimmed by 7 bases and J by 4 bases, leaving 13 bases between them. Germline V gene sequence: CDR1 ENHRY, CDR2 SYGVKD. The CDR3, as DNA: TGTGCCATCAACCGCGATCTGTCCTATGGCTACACCTTC. Protein: CAINRDLSYGYTF.

J is TRBJ2-2 and V is TRBV28, with D possibly TRBD2 on 6 matching bases. Germline CDR1 and CDR2: MDHEN and SYDVKM. The V gene lost 4 bases and the J gene lost 6 bases, with 6 bases spanning the gap. CDR3 length: 12 residues. In nucleotides, the CDR3 is TGTGCCAGCAGTTCGGGGGCCGGGGAGCTGTTTTTT. This codes for CASSSGAGELFF.

The rearrangement uses TRBV5-6 and TRBJ2-5, with 12 bases fitting TRBD2. Germline V CDR1 and CDR2: SGHDT, YYEEEE. V lost 0 bases to trimming and J lost 5 bases; unmatched junction nucleotides: 5. This CDR3 is built from 16 residues. For the CDR3, the DNA is TGTGCCAGCAGCTTGGGGACTAGCGGGATCGGGGAGACCCAGTACTTC. Translating gives CASSLGTSGIGETQYF.

V gene TRBV2 combines with J gene TRBJ1-1; D might be TRBD1 (5 bases). The CDR3 covers 14 residues. In germline, CDR1 is SNHLY, CDR2 FYNNEI. The germline V and J ends were trimmed by 2 bases and 4 bases, with 11 bases remaining between them. CDR3 sequence: CASSEMGGGTEAFF. As DNA, the CDR3 is TGTGCCAGCAGTGAAATGGGGGGGGGCACTGAAGCTTTCTTT.

The chain couples TRBV15 to TRBJ2-7, with unresolved D. CDR1 LNHNV and CDR2 YYDKDF come from the germline V gene (reference sequence). Trimming removed 0 bases at V and 2 bases at J, with 8 bases between. The CDR3 has 14 residues. CDR3 sequence (DNA): TGTGCCACCAGCAGAGATCACGGTGCCTACGAGCAGTACTTC. This gives the protein CATSRDHGAYEQYF.

This sequence joins TRBV6-2 or TRBV6-3 and TRBJ2-6, with 7 bases that match TRBD2. The CDR3 is 15 residues long. The V and J ends lost 6 bases and 4 bases, in that order; junction bases with no gene match: 6. Germline CDR1 is MNHEY and CDR2 is SVGEGT. CDR3 nucleotides: TGTGCCAGCAGCCGGGGGGTCACCGGGGCCAACGTCCTGACTTTC. Protein product: CASSRGVTGANVLTF.